Described below is a single T cell receptor beta chain sequence and its context. This record belongs to a study of blood T cell repertoires in COVID-19. In the study overall: From the United States, Italy and Spain came samples of acute and convalescent COVID-19.

Sequencing was performed with immunoSEQ multiplex PCR; in TCRdb, only in-frame clones are kept and a portion is missing. The table shows some 180,000 clones, with around 80% occurring only once. The V gene end was trimmed by 10 bases and the J gene end by 6 bases; junction bases not matched to a gene: 5. The CDR3 consists of 11 residues. Germline values: CDR1 SNHLY, CDR2 FYNNEI. The sequenced sample consisted of peripheral blood. The clonotype was recovered from a woman aged 70-85 years who had recovered from COVID-19. The chain joins TRBV2 to TRBJ2-7; 8 nucleotides align to TRBD1. The CDR3 spells CATTGQAEQYF. For the CDR3, the DNA is TGTGCCACCACGGGACAGGCCGAGCAGTACTTC.